This TCR beta chain emerged from a study of blood T cells in healthy people across ages. Primed by a sample-barcoded 5' primer and a J-beta primer mix, a second PCR proceeded for about 7 to 11 cycles. TCRdb processed the 5' RACE reads anew with MiXCR; each CDR3 protein has one entry. The table records more than 1,000,000 distinct CDR3 sequences, under 30% of them present only once. The CDR3 is made up of 15 amino acids. Germline lookup yields CDR1 MDHEN and CDR2 SYDVKM. The data were also submitted as part of a second study, on T cells of mothers and their children.

V usage is TRBV28 and J usage is TRBJ2-5; 10 bases line up with TRBD2. TRBJ2-7 explains the end of the DNA better; the J call may be wrong. The receptor was isolated from a girl aged 2 to 10 in good health. Sequenced: blood. The CDR3 region is CASSSWTSGGYEQYF. In DNA form, the CDR3 reads TGTGCCAGCAGTTCCTGGACTAGCGGTGGGTACGAGCAGTACTTC.